This T cell receptor (beta chain) was sequenced during a study of T-cell memory formation after mild COVID-19. Study overall: TCR clusters were mostly donor specific. Study results and caveats: Nothing showed for sure that second-wave clones peaking on day 37 were SARS-CoV-2 specific. Researchers found some responding clones in pre-infection memory, a sign that cross-reactive memory joined.

TCRdb re-derived calls from the 5' RACE reads in MiXCR, one entry per CDR3 protein. Seen here are under 300,000 distinct CDR3 sequences, roughly 15% observed once, and the top ten hold about 4%. As regards this clonotype: The antigen is not known.

The length of the CDR3 is 15 residues. V shed 4 bases and J 2 bases; nucleotides not matched to a gene: 8. The TCR sequence derives from a man aged 18-30 years who had mild COVID-19 (a few samples of this study predate the infection). Cell type and time point are not known. This chain joins TRBV12-3 or TRBV12-4 and TRBJ2-7; 7 bases fit TRBD1. Sequencing was done on a sample of PBMCs or a T cell subset sorted from them (not recorded which). CDR3 nucleotides: TGTGCCAGCAGTTCCTCGGGACAGCTAACCTACGAGCAGTACTTC. It codes for CASSSSGQLTYEQYF.